These 4 T cell receptor beta chains share one sample of origin, sequenced in a study of cytomegalovirus exposure and HLA in healthy donors. The PCR contained 60 Vbeta and 13 Jbeta primers. Profiled with immunoSEQ multiplex PCR; TCRdb holds only in-frame clones, not every one. Among under 150,000 clones listed, roughly 80% were seen once. Sequencing input: PBMCs. These receptors were obtained from a man between 18 and 29 years old in good health and CMV-seronegative.

The V gene is TRBV6-5, the J gene TRBJ2-7; TRBD1 is a possible D gene (6 bases). CDR1 is MNHEY, CDR2 SVGAGI, per germline. The CDR3 is made up of 13 amino acids. Trimming shortened V by 5 bases and J by 2 bases, and 10 bases separated the two germline ends. The CDR3 DNA follows: TGTGCCAGCAGTGCAGGACAGCCCTACGAGCAGTACTTC. Protein sequence: CASSAGQPYEQYF.

The rearrangement links TRBV5-5 to TRBJ2-3, with 9 bases fitting TRBD2. This CDR3 is built from 17 residues. The germline V gene encodes CDR1 SGHKS and CDR2 YYEKEE (reference sequence). J gave up 1 base and V 5 bases, and 11 bases lay outside the gene matches. CDR3 sequence reads: CASSPVAGGVGTDTQYF. The DNA of the CDR3 is TGTGCCAGCAGTCCTGTGGCGGGGGGGGTAGGCACAGATACGCAGTATTTT.

The J gene is TRBJ2-6, the V gene TRBV7-9; D perhaps matches TRBD1 (6 bases). Germline assignment: CDR1 SEHNR and CDR2 FQNEAQ (reference sequence). The V end was cut by 5 bases, the J end by 0 bases, with 17 bases between. The CDR3 spans 18 residues. CDR3: CASSLGQPGPSGANVLTF. The CDR3 bases are TGTGCCAGCAGCCTGGGACAACCCGGCCCCTCTGGGGCCAACGTCCTGACTTTC.

The J gene is TRBJ2-7, the V gene TRBV19; no clear D. This CDR3 region has 14 residues. The ends were cut back, 3 bases at V and 2 bases at J, with 11 bases in the middle. In germline, CDR1 is LNHDA, CDR2 SQIVND (reference sequence). CDR3 coding DNA: TGTGCCAGTAGTATGGGCAGCCTGACCTACGAGCAGTACTTC. Translation gives CASSMGSLTYEQYF.